A single sample gave rise to the 11 T cell receptor beta chains below, sequenced in a study of blood T cell repertoires in COVID-19. Sequencing used immunoSEQ multiplex PCR; TCRdb keeps in-frame clones, though not all of them. The sample has around 140,000 clones, about 81% seen once. The sample consisted of PBMCs or T cells enriched from blood (not recorded which). The source is a man aged 40-50 years with acute COVID-19.

The gene calls are TRBV12-2 and TRBJ2-1; TRBD2, as called in the table, went unchecked against the DNA. TRBV12-2 is a documented pseudogene. This CDR3 region has 16 residues. DNA of the CDR3: TGTGCAAGTCGTTCCGGGACTAGGGCCTCCTACAATGAGCAGTTCTTC. This translates into CASRSGTRASYNEQFF.

This chain connects TRBV11-1 to TRBJ1-6; no definite D call. The CDR3 is 15 amino acids. Between the trimmed V and J ends, which lost 3 bases and 7 bases, there was a span of 13 bases. Germline lookup yields CDR1 SGHAT and CDR2 FQDESV (reference sequence). CDR3 region: CASSFTAAENSPLHF. The CDR3 DNA reads TGTGCCAGCAGCTTTACGGCGGCGGAAAATTCACCCCTCCACTTT.

This rearrangement joins TRBV14 to TRBJ1-1; the D is unclear. The CDR3 has 14 amino acids. Per the germline V gene, CDR1 is SGHDN and CDR2 is FVKESK. The V gene lost 4 bases and the J gene lost 1 base, with 10 bases spanning the gap. The CDR3 loop reads CASSPRQGNTEAFF. DNA for the CDR3: TGTGCCAGCAGCCCCAGACAAGGGAACACTGAAGCTTTCTTT.

The V call is TRBV6-8, the J call TRBJ2-1; D is unresolved. In germline, CDR1 is MNHGY, CDR2 SAAAGT. Trimming removed 3 bases at V and 2 bases at J, with 11 bases between. This CDR3 comprises 15 residues. The CDR3 DNA follows: TGTGCCAGCAGTTATTTATGTAATGCCTACAATGAGCAGTTCTTC. Protein: CASSYLCNAYNEQFF.

J is TRBJ1-5 and V is TRBV5-5; D possibly corresponds to TRBD1 (5 bases). V lost 4 bases to trimming and J lost 5 bases, with 13 bases between them. The CDR3 contains 14 residues. Germline lookup yields CDR1 SGHKS and CDR2 YYEKEE (reference sequence). In DNA, the CDR3 is TGTGCCAGCAGCCCGGAAGCGGGGGATCAGCCCCAGCATTTT. Protein sequence: CASSPEAGDQPQHF. Variable domain in full (rest from reference TRBV5-5 and TRBJ1-5): DAGVTQSPTHLIKTRGQQVTLRCSPISGHKSVSWYQQVLGQGPQFIFQYYEKEERGRGNFPDRFSARQFPNYSSELNVNALLLGDSALYLCASSPEAGDQPQHFGDGTRLSIL.

The table lists this clone with a few counts. This chain connects TRBV6-5 to TRBJ1-5, with D possibly matching TRBD1 (6 bases). Germline V gene sequence: CDR1 MNHEY, CDR2 SVGAGI. CDR3 length: 14 amino acids. V lost 2 bases and J 7 bases, leaving 12 bases between the germline ends. For the CDR3, the DNA is TGTGCCAGCAGTTACAGGGGGTTCGGACAGCCCCAGCATTTT. As protein: CASSYRGFGQPQHF.

The chain combines TRBV5-1 with TRBJ2-1; 11 nucleotides line up with TRBD2. This CDR3 comprises 15 residues. V lost 2 bases and J lost 7; bases outside the gene matches: 5. From germline, CDR1 is SGHRS and CDR2 YFSETQ. Here the CDR3 reads CASSLGLAGLNEQFF. The CDR3 nucleotides read TGCGCCAGCAGCTTAGGACTAGCGGGCCTAAATGAGCAGTTCTTC.

The genes are TRBV7-2 and TRBJ2-7; D gene unclear. V was cut by 1 base and J by 3 bases, with 10 bases left in between. The CDR3 covers 14 residues. CDR1 SGHTA and CDR2 FQGNSA come from the germline V gene. The CDR3 nucleotides are TGTGCCAGCAGCTTAGGGCAGACTTACTACGAGCAGTACTTC. As protein: CASSLGQTYYEQYF.

The chain recombines TRBV6-5 with TRBJ1-4; tentative D call: TRBD1 (5 bases). Germline CDR1 is MNHEY and CDR2 is SVGAGI. V was shortened by 7 bases and J by 0 bases, with 9 bases between the two germline ends. CDR3 length: 14 amino acids. Here the CDR3 DNA reads TGTGCCAGCAACAGACAGTCAACTAATGAAAAACTGTTTTTT. It specifies CASNRQSTNEKLFF.

The chain combines TRBV5-4 with TRBJ2-7; a possible D gene is TRBD2 (7 bases). V was cut by 0 bases and J by 3 bases, with 16 bases left in between. The CDR3 length is 16 residues. The germline gives CDR1 SGHNT, CDR2 YYREEE (reference sequence). The CDR3 DNA follows: TGTGCCAGCAGCTTGGGGGGCGGGGGCCCTTACTACGAGCAGTACTTC. Its protein is CASSLGGGGPYYEQYF.

This rearrangement joins TRBV30 to TRBJ2-7; maybe TRBD2 (6 bases). CDR3 size: 13 residues. CDR1 and CDR2 (germline): GTSNPN, SVGIG (reference sequence). With 5 bases removed from V and 6 bases from J, the gap between germline ends came to 17 bases. CDR3 DNA: TGTGCCTGGTCCCTCGGGACTCCTTCCGAGCAGTACTTC. Its translation is CAWSLGTPSEQYF.